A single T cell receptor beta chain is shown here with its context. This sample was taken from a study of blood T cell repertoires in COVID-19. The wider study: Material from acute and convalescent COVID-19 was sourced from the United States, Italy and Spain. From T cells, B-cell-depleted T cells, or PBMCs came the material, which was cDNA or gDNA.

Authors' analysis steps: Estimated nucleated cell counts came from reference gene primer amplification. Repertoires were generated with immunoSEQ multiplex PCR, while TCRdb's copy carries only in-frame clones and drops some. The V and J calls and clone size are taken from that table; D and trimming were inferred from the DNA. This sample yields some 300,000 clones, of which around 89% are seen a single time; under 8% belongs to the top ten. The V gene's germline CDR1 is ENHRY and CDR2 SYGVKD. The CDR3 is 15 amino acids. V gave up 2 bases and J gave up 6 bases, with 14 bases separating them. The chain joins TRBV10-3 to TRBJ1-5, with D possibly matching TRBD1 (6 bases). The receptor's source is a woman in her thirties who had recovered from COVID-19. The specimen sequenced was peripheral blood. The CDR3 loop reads CAISEGRQASQPQHF. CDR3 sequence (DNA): TGTGCCATCAGTGAGGGTCGACAGGCCAGTCAGCCCCAGCATTTT.